Below are 20 T cell receptor beta chains sequenced from a single sample in a study of cytomegalovirus exposure and HLA in healthy donors. The PCR used 60 Vbeta and 13 Jbeta primers. Sequencing was performed with immunoSEQ multiplex PCR; in TCRdb, only in-frame clones are kept and a portion is missing. This sample has more than 80,000 clones; more than 60% occur once, and the top ten carry around 2.5%. Material: PBMCs. These receptors originate from a middle-aged man in good health and CMV-seronegative.

Comments on this clone: The junction and the germline gene differ at one end; a read error may be behind it. The chain links TRBV7-9 to TRBJ2-3; D is ambiguous. Germline values: CDR1 SEHNR, CDR2 FQNEAQ (reference sequence). The CDR3 runs 18 residues. The CDR3 here is CSSSLRLGGSALSDTQYF. The CDR3 DNA reads as TGTTCCAGCAGCTTAAGGTTAGGCGGTTCGGCCCTCTCAGATACGCAGTATTTT.

The rearrangement uses TRBV2 and TRBJ1-6; unclear D gene. From germline, CDR1 is SNHLY and CDR2 FYNNEI. The CDR3 extends over 12 amino acids. The V and J ends lost 4 bases and 7 bases respectively, with 5 bases between them. CDR3 residues: CASSVMNSPLHF. CDR3 DNA: TGTGCCAGCAGTGTAATGAATTCACCCCTCCACTTT.

This clone was observed a few times. This rearrangement joins TRBV6-1 to TRBJ1-1; 7 bases match TRBD1. This CDR3 spans 12 amino acids. Germline CDR1 MNHNS, CDR2 SASEGT. After removal of 7 bases from V and 4 bases from J, the junction contained 3 bases not matched to a gene. CDR3 in amino acids: CASNSGGTEAFF. In DNA form, the CDR3 reads TGTGCCAGCAATTCAGGGGGCACTGAAGCTTTCTTT.

This clone occurred a few times. This sequence joins TRBV19 and TRBJ1-2; 7 nucleotides agree with TRBD1. This CDR3 spans 16 amino acids. Germline CDR1 and CDR2: LNHDA and SQIVND (reference sequence). With V trimmed by 6 bases and J by 4 bases, 14 bases remained unmatched. The CDR3 loop reads CASSRRQRGQGYGYTF. The CDR3 nucleotides read TGTGCCAGTAGCCGACGACAGAGGGGGCAAGGCTATGGCTACACCTTC.

J is TRBJ1-1 and V is TRBV7-9; maybe TRBD1 (6 bases). The germline V and J ends were trimmed by 2 bases and 4 bases, with 11 bases remaining between them. CDR3 length: 14 amino acids. Germline CDR1 reads SEHNR; CDR2 reads FQNEAQ (reference sequence). The CDR3 region is CASSLRGAVTEAFF. CDR3 bases: TGTGCCAGCAGCTTACGGGGGGCCGTCACTGAAGCTTTCTTT.

This rearrangement joins TRBV4-2 to TRBJ1-4, with a possible D match to TRBD1 (5 bases). The CDR3 length is 17 residues. In germline, CDR1 is LGHNA, CDR2 YNFKEQ. V was cut by 3 bases and J by 0 bases, with 14 bases left in between. The CDR3 DNA reads TGTGCCAGCAGCCAGACCCAGGGCAGAACAACTAATGAAAAACTGTTTTTT. Translating gives CASSQTQGRTTNEKLFF.

The chain combines TRBV7-8 with TRBJ2-3, with D possibly matching TRBD1 (5 bases). The V end lost 6 bases, the J end lost 1 base, and 14 bases lay between the germline ends. Germline CDR1 reads SGHVS; CDR2 reads FQNEAQ. This CDR3 is built from 15 residues. CDR3 loop: CASRPDRLRTDTQYF. The DNA for the CDR3 is TGTGCCAGCAGACCAGACAGACTCCGCACAGATACGCAGTATTTT.

The rearrangement joins TRBV5-5 to TRBJ1-3; 10 bases fit TRBD1. J was trimmed by 3 bases and V by 4 bases; bases with no gene match: 7. This CDR3 contains 16 residues. CDR1 SGHKS and CDR2 YYEKEE come from the germline V gene (reference sequence). CDR3 DNA: TGTGCCAGCAGCCCCAGGGGACAGGGGAATGGAAACACCATATATTTT. Amino acids: CASSPRGQGNGNTIYF.

CDR3 amino acids: CASSLGRTSGGASNEQFF. As DNA, the CDR3 is TGTGCCAGCAGCTTAGGGCGGACTAGCGGGGGGGCGAGTAATGAGCAGTTCTTC. The rearrangement links TRBV7-3 to TRBJ2-1, with 15 bases aligning to TRBD2. Trimming removed 2 bases from V and 7 bases from J; junction bases left unmatched: 9. The germline CDR1 and CDR2 sequences are SGHTA and FQGTGA. This CDR3 is built from 18 residues.

The chain employs TRBV11-3 and TRBJ2-1; TRBD2 aligns across 7 bases. The CDR3 is 14 residues long. The junction had 10 bases not matched to a gene; V was cut back by 5 bases and J by 9 bases. Per the germline V gene, CDR1 is SGHNT and CDR2 is YENEEA. DNA of the CDR3: TGTGCCAGCAGCCAAAGGACTAGAGGGGCTGAGCAGTTCTTC. Its translation is CASSQRTRGAEQFF.

The CDR3 loop reads CSVVGGVAGELFF. The CDR3 region has the DNA TGCAGCGTTGTTGGGGGGGTGGCCGGGGAGCTGTTTTTT. This sequence joins TRBV29-1 and TRBJ2-2, with TRBD2 identical over 7 bases. This CDR3 is built from 13 residues. J gave up 6 bases and V 4 bases, and 5 bases lay outside the gene matches. Germline CDR1 is SQVTM and CDR2 is ANQGSEA.

This sequence joins TRBV6-4 and TRBJ1-1; weak D call: TRBD1 (6 bases). The CDR3 length is 13 residues. CDR1 MRHNA and CDR2 SNTAGT come from the germline V gene. V lost 4 bases and J 1 base, leaving 7 bases between the germline ends. The CDR3 region is CASSVDRNTEAFF. As DNA, the CDR3 is TGTGCCAGCAGTGTGGACAGGAACACTGAAGCTTTCTTT.

This chain links TRBV11-2 with TRBJ2-5; a possible D gene is TRBD1 (6 bases). Germline V CDR1 and CDR2: SGHAT, FQNNGV. V was cut by 1 base and J by 5 bases, with 14 bases left in between. The CDR3 is 15 amino acids. Here the CDR3 reads CASSLGAGETETQYF. In DNA form, the CDR3 reads TGTGCCAGCAGCTTAGGCGCAGGGGAGACGGAGACCCAGTACTTC.

This chain uses TRBV11-3 with TRBJ2-1; D is ambiguous. Germline V CDR1 and CDR2: SGHNT, YENEEA. The CDR3 is made up of 13 amino acids. Trimming took 6 bases from V and 7 from J, leaving 13 bases between them. CDR3 region: CASSGLPSNEQFF. CDR3 nucleotides: TGTGCCAGCAGTGGCTTACCTAGTAATGAGCAGTTCTTC.

The chain couples TRBV7-8 to TRBJ1-1, with D possibly TRBD1 on 6 matching bases. The V gene's germline CDR1 is SGHVS and CDR2 FQNEAQ. The CDR3 extends over 15 amino acids. Trimming left V 0 bases short and J 1 base short, with 9 bases between. CDR3 region: CASSLAGAGNTEAFF. For the CDR3, the DNA is TGTGCCAGCAGCTTAGCGGGGGCGGGGAACACTGAAGCTTTCTTT.

The chain joins TRBV6-1 to TRBJ2-2; 12 bases fit TRBD2. This CDR3 is built from 15 residues. Germline assignment: CDR1 MNHNS and CDR2 SASEGT. J gave up 5 bases and V 4 bases, and 2 bases lay outside the gene matches. CDR3 sequence (DNA): TGTGCCAGCAGTGGGACTAGCGGGGTAACCGGGGAGCTGTTTTTT. It codes for CASSGTSGVTGELFF.

The chain couples TRBV2 to TRBJ2-5; TRBD2 aligns across 8 bases. The J call may be incorrect, as the DNA end agrees better with TRBJ2-7. The CDR3 runs 14 residues. CDR1 and CDR2 (germline): SNHLY, FYNNEI. CDR3 DNA: TGTGCCACCCGGGGGGTAGCCCGGGGGGGCGAGCAGTACTTC. This translates into CATRGVARGGEQYF.

The V gene is TRBV7-2, the J gene TRBJ1-1; D gene ambiguous. The CDR3 contains 14 residues. Trimming took off 1 base at V and 3 bases at J, with 9 bases between the two ends. CDR1 SGHTA and CDR2 FQGNSA come from the germline V gene. The CDR3 reads CASSLDGGYTEAFF. The CDR3 DNA sequence: TGTGCCAGCAGCTTAGACGGCGGGTACACTGAAGCTTTCTTT.

This clone was counted between two and nine times. The CDR3 bases are TGTGCCAGCAGCTTAGCTATAGGGGGGGGAAATTCACCCCTCCACTTT. This encodes CASSLAIGGGNSPLHF. V gene TRBV11-2 combines with J gene TRBJ1-6; a weak D match, TRBD1 (6 bases). From germline, CDR1 is SGHAT and CDR2 FQNNGV. V dropped 1 base and J dropped 7 bases, with 14 bases sitting between them. This CDR3 comprises 16 residues.

The V and J genes are TRBV6-1 and TRBJ1-2, with 7 bases that match TRBD1. The CDR3 has 14 residues. The germline CDR1 and CDR2 sequences are MNHNS and SASEGT. After removal of 9 bases from V and 4 bases from J, the junction contained 11 bases not matched to a gene. CDR3: CASQRGGLGYGYTF. The DNA of the CDR3 is TGTGCCAGTCAGCGAGGGGGCCTGGGCTATGGCTACACCTTC.